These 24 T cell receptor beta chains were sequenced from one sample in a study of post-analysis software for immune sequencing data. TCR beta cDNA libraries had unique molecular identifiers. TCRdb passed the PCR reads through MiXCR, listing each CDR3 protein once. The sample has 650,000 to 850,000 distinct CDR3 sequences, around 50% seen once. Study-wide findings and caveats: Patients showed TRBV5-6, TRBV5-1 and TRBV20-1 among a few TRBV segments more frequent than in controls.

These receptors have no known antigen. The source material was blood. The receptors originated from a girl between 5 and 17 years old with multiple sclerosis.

The CDR3 coding sequence is TGTGCCAGCAGGAGGGAGACGGAGGGAGAGCAGTTCTTC. The encoded protein is CASRRETEGEQFF. The chain joins TRBV12-3 or TRBV12-4 to TRBJ2-1; tentatively, D is TRBD2 (6 bases). This CDR3 contains 13 residues. Trimming left V 6 bases short and J 10 bases short, with 16 bases between.

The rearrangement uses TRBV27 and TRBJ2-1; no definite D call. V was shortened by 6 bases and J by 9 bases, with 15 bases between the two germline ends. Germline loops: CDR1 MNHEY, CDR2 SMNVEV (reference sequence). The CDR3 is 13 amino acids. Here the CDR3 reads CASSLSRFREQFF. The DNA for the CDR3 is TGTGCCAGCAGCCTCTCTAGGTTCCGTGAGCAGTTCTTC.

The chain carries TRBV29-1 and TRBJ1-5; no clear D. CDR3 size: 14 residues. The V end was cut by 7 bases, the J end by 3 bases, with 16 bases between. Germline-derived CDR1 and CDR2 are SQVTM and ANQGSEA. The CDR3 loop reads CSAKSDADNQPQHF. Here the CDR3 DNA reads TGCAGCGCTAAATCCGACGCGGACAATCAGCCCCAGCATTTT.

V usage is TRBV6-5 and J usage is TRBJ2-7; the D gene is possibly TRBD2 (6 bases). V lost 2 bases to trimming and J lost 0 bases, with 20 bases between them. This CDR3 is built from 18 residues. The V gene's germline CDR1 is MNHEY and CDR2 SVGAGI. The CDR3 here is CASSYERAGTLSSYEQYF. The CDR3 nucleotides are TGTGCCAGCAGTTACGAGCGGGCGGGTACCTTGAGCTCCTACGAGCAGTACTTC.

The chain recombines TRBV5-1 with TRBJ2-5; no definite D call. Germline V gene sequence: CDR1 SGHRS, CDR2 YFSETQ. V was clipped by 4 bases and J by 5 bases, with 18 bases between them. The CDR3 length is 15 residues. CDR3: CASSKSSTEPETQYF. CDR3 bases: TGCGCCAGCAGCAAGTCATCGACGGAGCCCGAGACCCAGTACTTC.

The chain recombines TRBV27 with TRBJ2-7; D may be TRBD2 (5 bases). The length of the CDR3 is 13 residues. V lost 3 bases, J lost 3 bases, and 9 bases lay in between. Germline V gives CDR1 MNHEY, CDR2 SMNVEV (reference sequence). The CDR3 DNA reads TGTGCCAGCAGTTTTAGAGGGAACTACGAGCAGTACTTC. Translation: CASSFRGNYEQYF.

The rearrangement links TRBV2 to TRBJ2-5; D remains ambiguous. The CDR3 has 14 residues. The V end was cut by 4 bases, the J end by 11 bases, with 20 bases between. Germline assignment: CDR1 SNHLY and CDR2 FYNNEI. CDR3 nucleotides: TGTGCCAGCAGTGCGGCAGACCTGACCTACGGGCAGTACTTC. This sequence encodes CASSAADLTYGQYF.

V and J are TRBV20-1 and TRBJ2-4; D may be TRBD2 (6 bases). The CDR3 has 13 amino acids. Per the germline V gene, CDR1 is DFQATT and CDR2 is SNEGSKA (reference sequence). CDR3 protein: CGTGSTAKNIQYF. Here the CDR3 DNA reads TGCGGGACCGGGAGTACGGCCAAAAACATTCAGTACTTC.

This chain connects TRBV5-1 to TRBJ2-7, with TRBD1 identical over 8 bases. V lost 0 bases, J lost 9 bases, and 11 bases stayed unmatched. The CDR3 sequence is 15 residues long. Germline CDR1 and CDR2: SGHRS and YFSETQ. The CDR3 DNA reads TGCGCCAGCAGCTTGGCTCCCGGACAGGGATTAGGGCAGTACTTC. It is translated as CASSLAPGQGLGQYF.

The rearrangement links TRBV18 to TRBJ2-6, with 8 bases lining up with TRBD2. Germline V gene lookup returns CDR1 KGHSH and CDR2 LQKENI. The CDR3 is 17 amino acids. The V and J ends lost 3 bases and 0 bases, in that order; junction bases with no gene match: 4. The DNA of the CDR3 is TGTGCCAGCTCACCCGACAGCGGGAGCTCTGGGGCCAACGTCCTGACTTTC. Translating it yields CASSPDSGSSGANVLTF.

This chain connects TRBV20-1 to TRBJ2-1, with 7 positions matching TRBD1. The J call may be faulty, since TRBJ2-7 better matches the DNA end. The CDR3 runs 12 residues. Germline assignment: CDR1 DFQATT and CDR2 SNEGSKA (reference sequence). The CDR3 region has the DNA TGCAGTGCCGGGGACAGACTCTACGAGCAGTACTTC. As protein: CSAGDRLYEQYF.

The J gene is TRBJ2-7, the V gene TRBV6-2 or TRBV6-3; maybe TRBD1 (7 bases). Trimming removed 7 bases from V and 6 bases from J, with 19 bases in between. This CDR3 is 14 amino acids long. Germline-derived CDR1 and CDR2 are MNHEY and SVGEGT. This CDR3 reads CASTSRGVSSEQYF. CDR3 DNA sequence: TGTGCCAGCACCTCCAGGGGGGTATCATCCGAGCAGTACTTC.

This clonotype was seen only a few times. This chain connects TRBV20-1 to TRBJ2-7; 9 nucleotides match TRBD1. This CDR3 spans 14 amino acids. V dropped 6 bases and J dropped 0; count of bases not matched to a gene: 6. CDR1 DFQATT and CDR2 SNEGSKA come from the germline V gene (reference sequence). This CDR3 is CSAEGQGLSYEQYF. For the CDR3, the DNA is TGCAGTGCCGAGGGACAGGGACTCTCCTACGAGCAGTACTTC.

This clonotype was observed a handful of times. CDR3 nucleotides: TGTGCCACCAGCTTCGGACTAGCGGGGGAAAGCGAGACCCAGTACTTC. This codes for CATSFGLAGESETQYF. The chain joins TRBV15 to TRBJ2-5, with TRBD2 matching over 13 bases. The CDR3 is 16 residues long. CDR1 LNHNV and CDR2 YYDKDF come from the germline V gene (reference sequence). With V trimmed by 5 bases and J by 5 bases, 8 bases remained unmatched.

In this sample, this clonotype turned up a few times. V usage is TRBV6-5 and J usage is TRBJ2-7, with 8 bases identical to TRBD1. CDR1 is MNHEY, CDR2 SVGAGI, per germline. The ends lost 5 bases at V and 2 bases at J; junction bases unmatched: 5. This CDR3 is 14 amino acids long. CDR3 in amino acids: CASSPWTGTYEQYF. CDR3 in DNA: TGTGCCAGCAGTCCCTGGACAGGGACCTACGAGCAGTACTTC.

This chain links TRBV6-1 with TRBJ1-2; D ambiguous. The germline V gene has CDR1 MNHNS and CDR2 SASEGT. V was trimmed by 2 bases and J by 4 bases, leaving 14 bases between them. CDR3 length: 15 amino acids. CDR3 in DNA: TGTGCCAGCAGTGAATCCCTGAGGCAGACCTATGGCTACACCTTC. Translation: CASSESLRQTYGYTF.

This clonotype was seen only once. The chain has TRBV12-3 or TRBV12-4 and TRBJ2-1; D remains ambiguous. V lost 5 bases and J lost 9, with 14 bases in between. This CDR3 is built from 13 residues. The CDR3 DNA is TGTGCCAGCAGTCCCCCTATGTCGTTTGAGCAGTTCTTC. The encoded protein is CASSPPMSFEQFF.

The CDR3 loop reads CASRRGVADQPQHF. CDR3 coding DNA: TGCGCCAGCAGACGGGGGGTGGCGGATCAGCCCCAGCATTTT. The chain has TRBV5-1 and TRBJ1-5, with D possibly matching TRBD1 (5 bases). The CDR3 has 14 amino acids. The germline V and J ends were trimmed by 5 bases and 5 bases, with 14 bases remaining between them. From germline, CDR1 is SGHRS and CDR2 YFSETQ.

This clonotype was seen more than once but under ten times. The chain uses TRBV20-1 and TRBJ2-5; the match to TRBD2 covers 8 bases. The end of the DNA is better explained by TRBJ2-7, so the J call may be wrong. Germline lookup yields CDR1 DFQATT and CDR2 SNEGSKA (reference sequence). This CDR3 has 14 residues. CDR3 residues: CSAGRGTRDNEQYF. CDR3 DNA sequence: TGCAGTGCTGGGCGCGGGACTAGGGATAACGAGCAGTACTTC.

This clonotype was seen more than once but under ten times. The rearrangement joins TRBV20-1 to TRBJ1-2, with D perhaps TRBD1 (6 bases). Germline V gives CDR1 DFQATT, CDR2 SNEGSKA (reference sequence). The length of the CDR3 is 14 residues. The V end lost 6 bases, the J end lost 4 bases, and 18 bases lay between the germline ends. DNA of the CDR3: TGCAGTGCGCATGGGGGGCCGGAATTCTATGGCTACACCTTC. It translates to CSAHGGPEFYGYTF.

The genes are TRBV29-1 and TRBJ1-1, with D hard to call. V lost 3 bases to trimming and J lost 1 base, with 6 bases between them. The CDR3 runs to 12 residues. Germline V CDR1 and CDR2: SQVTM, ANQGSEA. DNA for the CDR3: TGCAGCGTTGAGGCCCAGAACACTGAAGCTTTCTTT. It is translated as CSVEAQNTEAFF.

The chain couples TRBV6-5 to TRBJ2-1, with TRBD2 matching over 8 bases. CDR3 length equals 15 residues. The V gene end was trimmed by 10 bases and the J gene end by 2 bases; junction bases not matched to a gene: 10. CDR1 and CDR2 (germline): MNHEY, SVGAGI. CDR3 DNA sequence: TGTGCCACTAGACTGACGGGGGGGCCCTACAATGAGCAGTTCTTC. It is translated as CATRLTGGPYNEQFF.

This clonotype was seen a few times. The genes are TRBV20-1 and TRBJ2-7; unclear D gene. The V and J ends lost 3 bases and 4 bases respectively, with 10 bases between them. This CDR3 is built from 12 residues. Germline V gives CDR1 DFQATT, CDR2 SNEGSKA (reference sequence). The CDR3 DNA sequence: TGCAGTGCTAGTCCGTCCGGATACGAGCAGTACTTC. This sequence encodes CSASPSGYEQYF.

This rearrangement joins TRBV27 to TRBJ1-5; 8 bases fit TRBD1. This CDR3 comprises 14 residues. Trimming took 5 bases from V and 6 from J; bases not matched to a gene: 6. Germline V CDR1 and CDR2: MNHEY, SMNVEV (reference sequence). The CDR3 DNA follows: TGTGCCAGCAGTCCGGACAGGGCGAGTCAGCCCCAGCATTTT. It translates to CASSPDRASQPQHF.